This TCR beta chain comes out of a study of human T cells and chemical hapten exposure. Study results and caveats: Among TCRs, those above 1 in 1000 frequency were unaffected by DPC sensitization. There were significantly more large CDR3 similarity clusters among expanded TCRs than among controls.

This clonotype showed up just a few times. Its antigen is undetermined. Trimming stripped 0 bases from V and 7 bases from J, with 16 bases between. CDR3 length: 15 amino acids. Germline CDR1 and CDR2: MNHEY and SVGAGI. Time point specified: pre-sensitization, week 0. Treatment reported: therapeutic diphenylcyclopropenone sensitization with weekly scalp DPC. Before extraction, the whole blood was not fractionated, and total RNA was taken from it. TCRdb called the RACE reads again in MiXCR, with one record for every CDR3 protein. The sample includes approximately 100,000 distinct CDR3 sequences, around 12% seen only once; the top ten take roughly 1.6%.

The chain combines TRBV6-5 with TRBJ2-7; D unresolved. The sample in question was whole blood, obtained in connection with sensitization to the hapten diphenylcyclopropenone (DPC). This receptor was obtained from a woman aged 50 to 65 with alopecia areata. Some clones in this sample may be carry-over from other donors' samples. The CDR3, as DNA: TGTGCCAGCAGTTACTCGCCAGGAGCCCCTAGGGAGCAGTACTTC. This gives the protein CASSYSPGAPREQYF.